The 7 T cell receptor beta chains in this list originate from one sample, sequenced in a study of regulatory T cells. General study results and limits: In CD3G-deficient patients, conventional CD4+ T cells were enriched for hydrophobic CDR3 residues at positions 6 and 7.

What these receptors recognize is not known. Amplification used 52 TRBV primers and 13 TRBJ primers. Repertoires were generated with immunoSEQ multiplex PCR, while TCRdb's copy carries only in-frame clones and drops some. The repertoire holds 30,000 to 40,000 clones, with around 89% as singletons. The sequenced sample consisted of conventional CD4+ T cells sorted from blood. These receptor sequences come from a person aged 18 to 29 with CD3G deficiency.

This clone was observed once. The chain carries TRBV5-1 and TRBJ1-2; D is unresolved. Per germline, CDR1 SGHRS and CDR2 YFSETQ. The CDR3 is 14 amino acids. With 1 base removed from V and 7 bases from J, the gap between germline ends came to 14 bases. CDR3 amino acids: CASSLSPAEGGYTF. The CDR3, as DNA: TGCGCCAGCAGCTTGAGCCCGGCGGAGGGTGGCTACACCTTC.

The genes are TRBV5-1 and TRBJ2-7; no definite D call. V was clipped by 0 bases and J by 1 base, with 8 bases between them. The V gene's germline CDR1 is SGHRS and CDR2 YFSETQ. The CDR3 totals 14 residues. The CDR3 sequence: CASSLGPGSYEQYF. For the CDR3, the DNA is TGCGCCAGCAGCTTGGGGCCCGGATCCTACGAGCAGTACTTC. Full variable domain (rest looked up from reference TRBV5-1 and TRBJ2-7): KAGVTQTPRYLIKTRGQQVTLSCSPISGHRSVSWYQQTPGQGLQFLFEYFSETQRNKGNFPGRFSGRQFSNSRSEMNVSTLELGDSALYLCASSLGPGSYEQYFGPGTRLTVT.

This rearrangement joins TRBV6-1 to TRBJ1-4, with D perhaps matching TRBD1 (6 bases). The ends were cut back, 2 bases at V and 7 bases at J, with 14 bases in the middle. Germline CDR1 MNHNS, CDR2 SASEGT. CDR3 length equals 15 residues. Here the CDR3 DNA reads TGTGCCAGCAGTGAAACAGGAACAGGGAGTGAAAAACTGTTTTTT. Encoded protein: CASSETGTGSEKLFF.

J is TRBJ2-4 and V is TRBV7-9; 10 bases are a match to TRBD1. Germline CDR1 reads SEHNR; CDR2 reads FQNEAQ (reference sequence). J was trimmed by 6 bases and V by 5 bases; bases with no gene match: 13. The CDR3 length is 17 residues. The CDR3 DNA reads as TGTGCCAGCAGCCCCGGGACAGGGGATAAAGGTGGAAACATTCAGTACTTC. Translated: CASSPGTGDKGGNIQYF.

J is TRBJ2-7 and V is TRBV6-4, with a weak D call TRBD2 (7 bases). The CDR3 spans 20 residues. The V and J ends lost 10 bases and 5 bases respectively, with 39 bases between them. Germline V gene data show CDR1 as MRHNA and CDR2 as SNTAGT. CDR3 amino acids: CATTLWQGHFPSGGPHEQYF. The CDR3 DNA is TGTGCCACCACTCTCTGGCAGGGACATTTCCCTTCGGGAGGCCCCCACGAGCAGTACTTC.

V usage is TRBV10-3 and J usage is TRBJ2-2, with 10 nucleotides matching TRBD1. Germline V gene data show CDR1 as ENHRY and CDR2 as SYGVKD. The CDR3 is 15 residues long. Trimming took 6 bases from V and 6 from J; bases not matched to a gene: 7. CDR3 region: CAISPGQGLSGELFF. The CDR3 DNA reads as TGTGCCATCAGCCCGGGACAGGGGCTTTCCGGGGAGCTGTTTTTT.

As DNA, the CDR3 is TGTGCCAGCAGCTCTGGCAAGCAGGGGAATAACGAGCAGTACTTC. Its protein is CASSSGKQGNNEQYF. V is TRBV9 and J is TRBJ2-7; maybe TRBD1 (6 bases). Germline V lookup: CDR1 SGDLS, CDR2 YYNGEE. The CDR3 is 15 residues long. The V end was cut by 4 bases, the J end by 5 bases, with 19 bases between.